This TCR beta chain was recovered during a study of shared clonotypes between healthy human individuals. Regarding the study as a whole: Compared with memory subsets, naive subsets generally had larger estimated richness.

CD45RO-negative CD8 cells positively selected for CCR7 made up the naive population, which excluded terminally differentiated effector memory CD45RA+ cells. HIV-negative, healthy adults without recent acute infections or vaccinations were the donors. The germline V gene encodes CDR1 SGDLS and CDR2 YYNGEE. V shed 0 bases and J shed 2 bases, with 9 bases lying between them. The CDR3 extends over 14 amino acids. Worth noting for this clone: Its matching antigen is unknown.

For each subset, genomic DNA was distributed in equal portions over several immunoSEQ plates. TCRdb keeps only in-frame clones here, not all; method: immunoSEQ multiplex PCR. The table records roughly 650,000 clones, 96% of them present only once. The receptor was isolated from a woman in her 30s in good health. The sequenced sample was naive CD8+ T cells sorted from blood. The chain is built from TRBV9 and TRBJ2-7; D not certain. The CDR3 bases are TGTGCCAGCAGCGTAGCGTACGCCACCTACGAGCAGTACTTC. Amino acids: CASSVAYATYEQYF.